The 18 T cell receptor beta chains below come from one sample, sequenced in a study of radiotherapy plus CTLA-4 blockade in lung cancer. The repertoire was sequenced with immunoSEQ multiplex PCR; TCRdb's copy has only in-frame clones and lacks some. The top ten hold 10% of the sample, which has 62,000 or so clones, around 79% seen once. The sample was peripheral blood, taken from a patient treated with radiotherapy plus ipilimumab. The receptors stem from a human donor with non-small cell lung cancer who had a complete response to radiotherapy plus ipilimumab.

V gene TRBV5-1 combines with J gene TRBJ2-2; 7 bases fit TRBD1. The CDR3 sequence is 14 residues long. Germline V CDR1 and CDR2: SGHRS, YFSETQ. The V and J ends lost 4 bases and 7 bases, in that order; junction bases with no gene match: 7. This chain's CDR3 is CASSTQGNGGELFF. CDR3 in DNA: TGCGCCAGCAGCACACAGGGGAATGGCGGGGAGCTGTTTTTT.

This chain uses TRBV7-2 with TRBJ2-7; 9 nucleotides match TRBD1. The CDR3 is 15 residues long. With V trimmed by 1 base and J by 1 base, 2 bases remained unmatched. CDR1 and CDR2 (germline): SGHTA, FQGNSA. The DNA for the CDR3 is TGTGCCAGCAGCTTAGGAGGGACAGGGTCCTACGAGCAGTACGTC. Translating gives CASSLGGTGSYEQYV.

The chain links TRBV18 to TRBJ1-2; 8 bases are shared with TRBD1. The CDR3 is made up of 14 amino acids. V lost 4 bases to trimming and J lost 5 bases; unmatched junction nucleotides: 6. Germline V gene sequence: CDR1 KGHSH, CDR2 LQKENI. CDR3 sequence reads: CASSLGQGGYGYTF. CDR3 coding DNA: TGTGCCAGCTCACTCGGACAGGGTGGGTATGGCTACACCTTC. Combining the CDR3 with reference TRBV18 and TRBJ1-2 gives the whole variable domain NAGVMQNPRHLVRRRGQEARLRCSPMKGHSHVYWYRQLPEEGLKFMVYLQKENIIDESGMPKERFSAEFPKEGPSILRIQQVVRGDSAAYFCASSLGQGGYGYTFGSGTRLTVV.

Note on this clone: Without the conserved terminal phenylalanine or tryptophan, this CDR3 likely stems from a read error. The CDR3 bases are TGTGCCATCCTCGGACAGGGTAACTACGAGCAGTACCTC. It codes for CAILGQGNYEQYL. The gene calls are TRBV10-3 and TRBJ2-7; TRBD1 aligns across 8 bases. CDR3 size: 13 residues. With V trimmed by 8 bases and J by 3 bases, 6 bases remained unmatched. CDR1 and CDR2 (germline): ENHRY, SYGVKD.

This clone has only one observation. V is TRBV15 and J is TRBJ2-2, with D perhaps matching TRBD2 (6 bases). Germline CDR1 LNHNV, CDR2 YYDKDF (reference sequence). V was cut by 0 bases and J by 5 bases, with 16 bases left in between. CDR3 length: 17 residues. CDR3 coding DNA: TGTGCCACCAGCAGAGATGGGGTTCAGGGAGGAACCGGGGAGCTGTTTTTT. Protein: CATSRDGVQGGTGELFF.

The chain carries TRBV6-5 and TRBJ2-7; 7 positions match TRBD2. V shed 10 bases and J 1 base; nucleotides not matched to a gene: 10. CDR1 is MNHEY and CDR2 is SVGAGI in the germline V gene. The length of the CDR3 is 14 residues. The CDR3 loop reads CATNPGGVSYEQYF. CDR3 coding DNA: TGTGCCACAAACCCGGGGGGTGTGTCCTACGAGCAGTACTTC.

The rearrangement uses TRBV27 and TRBJ1-5, with 8 bases that match TRBD1. Unmatched junction bases numbered 4, after V lost 4 bases and J lost 5 bases. There are 14 residues in the CDR3. Germline assignment: CDR1 MNHEY and CDR2 SMNVEV (reference sequence). This CDR3 reads CASSSRGQDQPQHF. Here the CDR3 DNA reads TGTGCCAGCAGTTCCAGGGGGCAGGATCAGCCCCAGCATTTT.

This clone was seen more than once but under ten times. The sample has other DNA sequences that encode this CDR3 too. The chain's CDR3 is CASSPGTEYGYTF. CDR3 in DNA: TGCGCCAGCAGCCCCGGGACAGAATATGGCTACACCTTC. V is TRBV5-1 and J is TRBJ1-2, with TRBD1 matching 7 bases. This CDR3 has 13 residues. The V gene's germline CDR1 is SGHRS and CDR2 YFSETQ. V shed 4 bases and J 5 bases; nucleotides not matched to a gene: 5.

This clone has just one count. This chain connects TRBV7-2 to TRBJ1-2, with 7 bases matching TRBD1. This CDR3 is 15 amino acids long. Per germline, CDR1 SGHTA and CDR2 FQGNSA. Losses at the gene ends were 5 bases for V and 8 bases for J; bases not matched to a gene: 14. The CDR3 sequence: CASSPGQAGSQGYTF. In DNA, the CDR3 is TGTGCCAGCAGCCCCGGACAGGCTGGTTCACAAGGCTACACCTTC.

The chain uses TRBV27 and TRBJ2-7; D ambiguous. The CDR3 spans 11 residues. Germline values: CDR1 MNHEY, CDR2 SMNVEV (reference sequence). Trimming removed 4 bases at V and 4 bases at J, with 5 bases between. In DNA form, the CDR3 reads TGTGCCAGCAGTTACCATTACGAGCAGTACGTC. This codes for CASSYHYEQYV.

The rearrangement joins TRBV5-4 to TRBJ1-1, with 8 bases lining up with TRBD1. The CDR3 length is 14 residues. In germline, CDR1 is SGHNT, CDR2 YYREEE (reference sequence). Trimming took 4 bases from V and 11 from J; bases not matched to a gene: 13. In DNA form, the CDR3 reads TGTGCCAGCAGCCGAACCCCGACAGGGGATACGGCTTTCTTT. Translated, it gives CASSRTPTGDTAFF. The full variable domain, its missing parts supplied by reference TRBV5-4 and TRBJ1-1, is ETGVTQSPTHLIKTRGQQVTLRCSSQSGHNTVSWYQQALGQGPQFIFQYYREEENGRGNFPPRFSGLQFPNYSSELNVNALELDDSALYLCASSRTPTGDTAFFGQGTRLTVV.

The chain couples TRBV5-1 to TRBJ2-5, with unresolved D. The CDR3 length is 14 residues. V lost 1 base and J lost 1, with 8 bases in between. CDR1 and CDR2 from the germline V gene are SGHRS and YFSETQ. The CDR3 spells CASSLTGPQETQYF. DNA for the CDR3: TGCGCCAGCAGCTTGACCGGGCCCCAAGAGACCCAGTACTTC. The full variable domain, its missing parts supplied by reference TRBV5-1 and TRBJ2-5, is KAGVTQTPRYLIKTRGQQVTLSCSPISGHRSVSWYQQTPGQGLQFLFEYFSETQRNKGNFPGRFSGRQFSNSRSEMNVSTLELGDSALYLCASSLTGPQETQYFGPGTRLLVL.

The J gene is TRBJ2-4, the V gene TRBV5-4, with 13 bases aligning to TRBD2. This CDR3 contains 16 residues. CDR1 and CDR2 (germline): SGHNT, YYREEE (reference sequence). V lost 3 bases to trimming and J lost 7 bases; unmatched junction nucleotides: 7. This CDR3 reads CASSSTSGGALNIQYF. The CDR3 DNA reads TGTGCCAGCAGCTCCACTAGCGGGGGGGCCTTGAACATTCAGTACTTC.

The table lists this clone with a count of one. The chain joins TRBV7-2 to TRBJ2-7; the D gene is possibly TRBD2 (5 bases). This CDR3 has 14 residues. The V gene lost 1 base and the J gene lost 5 bases, with 12 bases spanning the gap. Germline-derived CDR1 and CDR2 are SGHTA and FQGNSA. As DNA, the CDR3 is TGTGCCAGCAGCTTAGTAGAGGGTATGGACGAGCAGTACTTC. Translating it yields CASSLVEGMDEQYF.

J is TRBJ1-2 and V is TRBV10-3; D perhaps matches TRBD1 (5 bases). Germline CDR1 reads ENHRY; CDR2 reads SYGVKD. The CDR3 has 15 amino acids. Trimming took off 6 bases at V and 0 bases at J, with 14 bases between the two ends. CDR3 coding DNA: TGTGCCATCAGGTATGGGGCAGATACTAACTATGGCTACACCTTC. It specifies CAIRYGADTNYGYTF.

V is TRBV30 and J is TRBJ2-1; D not certain. V shed 5 bases and J shed 8 bases, with 10 bases lying between them. This CDR3 spans 11 amino acids. CDR1 is GTSNPN and CDR2 is SVGIG in the germline V gene (reference sequence). In DNA form, the CDR3 reads TGTGCCTGGGCCCTCCAGCATGAGCAGTTCTTC. The encoded protein is CAWALQHEQFF.

This clone was detected once. The chain is built from TRBV19 and TRBJ1-3; tentative D call: TRBD1 (5 bases). V lost 3 bases to trimming and J lost 4 bases, with 16 bases between them. Germline V CDR1 and CDR2: LNHDA, SQIVND (reference sequence). The CDR3 covers 16 residues. The DNA for the CDR3 is TGTGCCAGTAGTATGGGTCAGGCCCGGACAGGAAACACCATATATTTT. It is translated as CASSMGQARTGNTIYF.

The chain recombines TRBV18 with TRBJ1-1; D is unresolved. V was shortened by 3 bases and J by 5 bases, with 10 bases between the two germline ends. Looked up from germline, CDR1 is KGHSH and CDR2 is LQKENI. This CDR3 has 13 amino acids. The chain's CDR3 is CASSPRHGTEAFF. CDR3 nucleotides: TGTGCCAGCTCACCCAGACACGGAACTGAAGCTTTCTTT.